The source of this T cell receptor beta chain is a study of cytomegalovirus exposure and HLA in healthy donors. CDR1 is MGHRA, CDR2 YSYEKL, per germline. The CDR3 loop spans 14 amino acids. Trimming took off 4 bases at V and 3 bases at J, with 13 bases between the two ends. TCRdb keeps only in-frame clones here, not all; method: immunoSEQ multiplex PCR. The data contain about 110,000 clones, roughly nine tenths of them singletons. The chain employs TRBV4-1 and TRBJ2-7; D call uncertain. Input material: PBMCs. The sequence came from a woman under 30 in good health and CMV-seronegative. CDR3 nucleotides: TGCGCCAGCAGCCTTGACTCGGTGAGCTACGAGCAGTACTTC. Amino acids: CASSLDSVSYEQYF.